Listed below are T cell receptor beta chains from one sample, sequenced in a study of Graves' ophthalmopathy and Graves' hyperthyroidism. TCRdb reprocessed the multiplex PCR reads with MiXCR, giving one entry per CDR3 protein. The sample carries about 660,000 distinct CDR3 sequences, about two fifths recorded once. The sequenced sample consisted of peripheral blood. The receptors derive from an adult man with Graves' ophthalmopathy. Both conserved end residues are part of each CDR3. The D gene is left open where the match is weak. Not all rows give a size; the values are once, few, many and, for expanded clones, a class.

v_call: TRBV12-3/TRBV12-4
j_call: TRBJ1-6
clone_size: many
d_call: TRBD1
cdr3_nt: TGTGCCAGCAGTCCCCGGACAGGGGGATTCTCACCCCTCCACTTT
cdr3_aa: CASSPRTGGFSPLHF

v_call: TRBV10-3
j_call: TRBJ2-7
clone_size: few
d_call: TRBD1
cdr3_nt: TGTGCCAGCGACTCACAGGGGCATACCTACGAGCAGTACTTC
cdr3_aa: CASDSQGHTYEQYF

v_call: TRBV12-3/TRBV12-4
j_call: TRBJ1-1
clone_size: -
d_call: TRBD1
cdr3_nt: TGTGCCAGCAGTTTAGACGGGACAGGACTGAACACTGAAGCTTTCTTT
cdr3_aa: CASSLDGTGLNTEAFF

v_call: TRBV2
j_call: TRBJ1-2
clone_size: -
d_call: -
cdr3_nt: TGTGCCAGCAGCAGCAGTACGTGGGAGTCCTATGGCTACACCTTC
cdr3_aa: CASSSSTWESYGYTF

v_call: TRBV7-9
j_call: TRBJ1-6
clone_size: many
d_call: TRBD1
cdr3_nt: TGTGCCAGCAGCGCCACCGGGACAGGCAATTCACCCCTCCACTTT
cdr3_aa: CASSATGTGNSPLHF

v_call: TRBV7-9
j_call: TRBJ1-2
clone_size: many
d_call: -
cdr3_nt: TGTGCCAGCAGCTTAGCGTTCCGAGATGGCTACACCTTC
cdr3_aa: CASSLAFRDGYTF

v_call: TRBV4-1
j_call: TRBJ2-2
clone_size: few
d_call: TRBD2
cdr3_nt: TGCGCCAGCAGCCGAGGGACTAGCGAGAACACCGGGGAGCTGTTTTTT
cdr3_aa: CASSRGTSENTGELFF

v_call: TRBV10-3
j_call: TRBJ1-2
clone_size: -
d_call: -
cdr3_nt: TGTGCCAGCGCCGGGGAAGGGGTGAACTATGGCTACACCTTC
cdr3_aa: CASAGEGVNYGYTF

v_call: TRBV13
j_call: TRBJ1-3
clone_size: -
d_call: TRBD1
cdr3_nt: TGTGCCAGCAGCCGGGACAGGGGGATTGGAAACACCATATATTTT
cdr3_aa: CASSRDRGIGNTIYF

v_call: TRBV7-8
j_call: TRBJ1-4
clone_size: few
d_call: -
cdr3_nt: TGTGCCACAGACGCAGGCGGACGTGAAAAACTGTTTTTT
cdr3_aa: CATDAGGREKLFF

v_call: TRBV5-1
j_call: TRBJ2-6
clone_size: many
d_call: -
cdr3_nt: TGCGCCAGCAGCTTGGTCGGAGAGGCAAGCTCTGGGGCCAACGTCCTGACTTTC
cdr3_aa: CASSLVGEASSGANVLTF

v_call: TRBV5-4
j_call: TRBJ2-7
clone_size: -
d_call: TRBD1
cdr3_nt: TGTGCCAGCAGTTCGGCCACCGGGACAGGGAAAGGCGAGCAGTACTTC
cdr3_aa: CASSSATGTGKGEQYF

v_call: TRBV15
j_call: TRBJ1-5
clone_size: many
d_call: -
cdr3_nt: TGTGCCACCAGCAGAGATAAGGTGCAGCCCCAGCATTTT
cdr3_aa: CATSRDKVQPQHF

v_call: TRBV4-1
j_call: TRBJ1-1
clone_size: -
d_call: -
cdr3_nt: TGCGCCAGCAGCCAAGATGGGTCGTTGGCTTTCTTT
cdr3_aa: CASSQDGSLAFF

v_call: TRBV5-1
j_call: TRBJ2-2
clone_size: few
d_call: TRBD1
cdr3_nt: TGCGCCAGCAGCTTGCGTCCCGGGACAGGGTCCAACACCGGGGAGCTGTTTTTT
cdr3_aa: CASSLRPGTGSNTGELFF

v_call: TRBV7-2
j_call: TRBJ2-5
clone_size: many
d_call: TRBD2
cdr3_nt: TGTGCCAGCAGCTCACTGACTAGCGGGGAACAAGAGACCCAGTACTTC
cdr3_aa: CASSSLTSGEQETQYF

v_call: TRBV29-1
j_call: TRBJ2-5
clone_size: many
d_call: TRBD1
cdr3_nt: TGCAGCGTTGGACAGGGGCCGTATCCGGAGACCCAGTACTTC
cdr3_aa: CSVGQGPYPETQYF

v_call: TRBV5-1
j_call: TRBJ1-6
clone_size: few
d_call: -
cdr3_nt: TGCGCCAGCAGCTTGGTTTCCGGGAGCTCCTATAATTCACCCCTCCACTTT
cdr3_aa: CASSLVSGSSYNSPLHF

v_call: TRBV2
j_call: TRBJ2-5
clone_size: many
d_call: -
cdr3_nt: TGTGCCAGCAGCACAGAAGAGACCCAGTACTTC
cdr3_aa: CASSTEETQYF

v_call: TRBV7-9
j_call: TRBJ2-7
clone_size: -
d_call: TRBD2
cdr3_nt: TGTGCCAGCAGCCCTCCCGGGACTAGCGGAACCTACGAGCAGTACTTC
cdr3_aa: CASSPPGTSGTYEQYF

v_call: TRBV24-1
j_call: TRBJ1-3
clone_size: -
d_call: -
cdr3_nt: TGTGCCACCAGTGATTTCTTTCTCCAGATCCCCGGGACGGTCTCTGGAAACACCATATATTTT
cdr3_aa: CATSDFFLQIPGTVSGNTIYF

v_call: TRBV12-3/TRBV12-4
j_call: TRBJ2-2
clone_size: few
d_call: TRBD1
cdr3_nt: TGTGCCAGCAGTTTGCGACGACAGGGGAACGGGGAGCTGTTTTTT
cdr3_aa: CASSLRRQGNGELFF

v_call: TRBV2
j_call: TRBJ1-2
clone_size: many
d_call: TRBD1
cdr3_nt: TGTGCCAGCAGTAGAGACAGGGACCCTGGCTACACCTTC
cdr3_aa: CASSRDRDPGYTF

v_call: TRBV7-9
j_call: TRBJ1-5
clone_size: -
d_call: -
cdr3_nt: TGTGCCAGCAGTTACCTTTTCGACCATCAGCCCCAGCATTTT
cdr3_aa: CASSYLFDHQPQHF

v_call: TRBV2
j_call: TRBJ1-6
clone_size: -
d_call: -
cdr3_nt: TGTGCCAGAAGGGCCCTGGGGGGTCATTCACCCCTCCACTTT
cdr3_aa: CARRALGGHSPLHF

v_call: TRBV9
j_call: TRBJ2-5
clone_size: -
d_call: -
cdr3_nt: TGTGCCAGCAGCGCATTCGGGGGGCGAGAGACCCAGTACTTC
cdr3_aa: CASSAFGGRETQYF

v_call: TRBV7-2
j_call: TRBJ1-4
clone_size: -
d_call: -
cdr3_nt: TGTGCCAGCAGCTTAGCACCAGCGGGGGCGACTAATGAAAAACTGTTTTTT
cdr3_aa: CASSLAPAGATNEKLFF

v_call: TRBV12-3/TRBV12-4
j_call: TRBJ2-7
clone_size: few
d_call: -
cdr3_nt: TGTGCCAGCAGGGTTCAGACGGGGGACTACGAGCAGTACTTC
cdr3_aa: CASRVQTGDYEQYF

v_call: TRBV7-2
j_call: TRBJ2-5
clone_size: many
d_call: TRBD2
cdr3_nt: TGTGCCAGCAGCTCCCCGGGAGGGAAGACCCAGTACTTC
cdr3_aa: CASSSPGGKTQYF

v_call: TRBV7-8
j_call: TRBJ2-2
clone_size: -
d_call: -
cdr3_nt: TGTGCCAGCAGCTTATGGCCCTCCGGGGAGCTGTTTTTT
cdr3_aa: CASSLWPSGELFF

v_call: TRBV11-2
j_call: TRBJ2-6
clone_size: -
d_call: TRBD2
cdr3_nt: TGTGCCAGCACGATTAGCGGGGGGGCCTCGGTCAACGTCCTGACTTTC
cdr3_aa: CASTISGGASVNVLTF

v_call: TRBV7-2
j_call: TRBJ2-7
clone_size: many
d_call: TRBD2
cdr3_nt: TGTGCCAGCAGCCCGGGACTAGCGGATGCCTACGAGCAGTACTTC
cdr3_aa: CASSPGLADAYEQYF

v_call: TRBV5-1
j_call: TRBJ1-1
clone_size: many
d_call: -
cdr3_nt: TGCGCCAGCAGCTTGGGCAGGCCGATGGACACTGAAGCTTTCTTT
cdr3_aa: CASSLGRPMDTEAFF

v_call: TRBV11-2
j_call: TRBJ1-1
clone_size: many
d_call: -
cdr3_nt: TGTGCCAGCAGAGAACTCAGGAGGGGCACTGAAGCTTTCTTT
cdr3_aa: CASRELRRGTEAFF